This passage covers 15 T cell receptor beta chains from one sample sequenced in a study of cytomegalovirus exposure and HLA in healthy donors. PCR employed 60 Vbeta and 13 Jbeta primers. Profiled with immunoSEQ multiplex PCR; TCRdb holds only in-frame clones, not every one. The sample lists under 200,000 clones, almost 80% occurring once. Material: PBMCs. The receptor source for this set is a man between 50 and 59 years old in good health and CMV-seropositive.

The chain uses TRBV10-3 and TRBJ2-2, with TRBD2 matching 10 bases. The CDR3 is made up of 18 amino acids. Looked up from germline, CDR1 is ENHRY and CDR2 is SYGVKD. J lost 0 bases, V lost 2 bases, and 6 bases had no gene match. The CDR3 is CAISETSGMNANTGELFF. CDR3 in DNA: TGTGCCATCAGTGAGACTAGCGGGATGAACGCGAACACCGGGGAGCTGTTTTTT.

The chain joins TRBV4-3 to TRBJ2-1; the D gene is possibly TRBD1 (5 bases). This CDR3 comprises 17 residues. Germline CDR1 and CDR2: LGHNA and YSLEER. The ends were cut back, 0 bases at V and 0 bases at J, with 12 bases in the middle. The DNA for the CDR3 is TGCGCCAGCAGCCAAGATCTTTTAGACAGCTCCTACAATGAGCAGTTCTTC. This codes for CASSQDLLDSSYNEQFF.

This chain joins TRBV7-9 and TRBJ1-1; TRBD1 matches 10 bases. The J segment lost 3 bases and the V segment lost 3 bases, leaving 4 bases of the junction unmatched. CDR1 is SEHNR, CDR2 FQNEAQ, per germline (reference sequence). CDR3 length equals 15 residues. CDR3 amino acids: CASSFRDRGDTEAFF. The CDR3 DNA reads TGTGCCAGCAGCTTCCGGGACAGGGGAGACACTGAAGCTTTCTTT.

This rearrangement joins TRBV6-6 to TRBJ1-1; unclear D gene. Trimming removed 2 bases from V and 1 base from J, with 5 bases in between. This CDR3 is 13 amino acids long. Germline CDR1 is MNHNY and CDR2 is SVGAGI (reference sequence). CDR3 sequence reads: CASSYGRNTEAFF. In DNA, the CDR3 is TGTGCCAGCAGTTACGGCCGGAACACTGAAGCTTTCTTT.

The chain's CDR3 is CASSSTGLGNPEAFF. The CDR3 coding sequence is TGTGCCAGCAGCTCTACCGGGTTGGGTAACCCTGAAGCTTTCTTT. The chain joins TRBV7-2 to TRBJ1-1; D unclear. CDR3 length equals 15 residues. The germline V and J ends were trimmed by 4 bases and 6 bases, with 18 bases remaining between them. Germline loops: CDR1 SGHTA, CDR2 FQGNSA.

The CDR3: CASKWEGLSTDTQYF. The DNA of the CDR3 is TGTGCCAGCAAATGGGAGGGGCTAAGCACAGATACGCAGTATTTT. The chain employs TRBV6-1 and TRBJ2-3; 7 bases are a match to TRBD2. Germline CDR1 and CDR2: MNHNS and SASEGT. The CDR3 covers 15 residues. With 7 bases clipped from V and 0 bases from J, the junction kept 7 bases outside the gene matches.

The V gene is TRBV11-2, the J gene TRBJ2-7; D perhaps matches TRBD1 (5 bases). Germline V gene sequence: CDR1 SGHAT, CDR2 FQNNGV. The CDR3 runs to 12 residues. V lost 1 base and J 4 bases, leaving 5 bases between the germline ends. The chain's CDR3 is CASSLGQYEQYV. The CDR3 nucleotides read TGTGCCAGCAGCTTAGGACAGTACGAGCAGTACGTC.

The chain recombines TRBV4-2 with TRBJ1-1; no definite D call. The V end lost 0 bases, the J end lost 2 bases, and 10 bases lay between the germline ends. In germline, CDR1 is LGHNA, CDR2 YNFKEQ. This CDR3 is built from 15 residues. The CDR3: CASSQDGLANTEAFF. CDR3 sequence (DNA): TGTGCCAGCAGCCAAGATGGTTTAGCAAACACTGAAGCTTTCTTT.

V is TRBV5-6 and J is TRBJ1-5; 7 bases match TRBD1. This CDR3 spans 15 amino acids. V was pared by 4 bases and J by 5 bases, with 9 bases of the junction left unmatched. Germline assignment: CDR1 SGHDT and CDR2 YYEEEE. CDR3 coding DNA: TGTGCCAGCAGCGCCGGGACAGCTTATCATCAGCCCCAGCATTTT. Protein product: CASSAGTAYHQPQHF. The whole variable domain, remainder taken from reference TRBV5-6 and TRBJ1-5, is DAGVTQSPTHLIKTRGQQVTLRCSPKSGHDTVSWYQQALGQGPQFIFQYYEEEERQRGNFPDRFSGHQFPNYSSELNVNALLLGDSALYLCASSAGTAYHQPQHFGDGTRLSIL.

This chain connects TRBV15 to TRBJ1-2; TRBD1 matches at 8 bases. The germline gives CDR1 LNHNV, CDR2 YYDKDF (reference sequence). CDR3 length: 16 residues. After removal of 0 bases from V and 8 bases from J, the junction contained 11 bases not matched to a gene. Here the CDR3 DNA reads TGTGCCACCAGCAGAGATATCGGACAGGGTCCTCGAGGCTACACCTTC. This codes for CATSRDIGQGPRGYTF.

The J gene is TRBJ2-2, the V gene TRBV7-9; no clear D. CDR1 is SEHNR and CDR2 is FQNEAQ in the germline V gene (reference sequence). The germline V and J ends were trimmed by 5 bases and 6 bases, with 13 bases remaining between them. The CDR3 loop spans 14 amino acids. The CDR3 bases are TGTGCCAGCAGCCCCTTTAGAGAATCCGGGGAGCTGTTTTTT. Translating gives CASSPFRESGELFF.

V is TRBV6-1 and J is TRBJ2-7, with D uncertain. V was pared by 0 bases and J by 1 base, with 7 bases between. The CDR3 is 14 amino acids. The germline V gene has CDR1 MNHNS and CDR2 SASEGT. The DNA of the CDR3 is TGTGCCAGCAGTGAAGCAGGCGGATCCTACGAGCAGTACTTC. Encoded protein: CASSEAGGSYEQYF.

This clone was observed a handful of times. V and J are TRBV19 and TRBJ2-2; D is possibly TRBD2 (5 bases). Germline CDR1 LNHDA, CDR2 SQIVND (reference sequence). This CDR3 comprises 13 residues. Trimming stripped 5 bases from V and 5 bases from J, with 9 bases between. The CDR3 region is CASSEGVTGELFF. In DNA, the CDR3 is TGTGCCAGTAGTGAGGGAGTGACCGGGGAGCTGTTTTTT.

The rearrangement links TRBV27 to TRBJ1-5, with 12 bases fitting TRBD1. Germline V lookup: CDR1 MNHEY, CDR2 SMNVEV (reference sequence). This CDR3 has 19 amino acids. The V gene end was trimmed by 1 base and the J gene end by 0 bases; junction bases not matched to a gene: 7. CDR3 amino acids: CASSLFAGQGASSNQPQHF. The CDR3 bases are TGTGCCAGCAGTTTATTTGCGGGACAGGGGGCTAGTAGCAATCAGCCCCAGCATTTT.

The rearrangement uses TRBV5-1 and TRBJ2-7; 7 bases are shared with TRBD1. After removal of 0 bases from V and 2 bases from J, the junction contained 8 bases not matched to a gene. The CDR3 covers 16 residues. Germline values: CDR1 SGHRS, CDR2 YFSETQ. CDR3 nucleotides: TGCGCCAGCAGCTTGGCAACCGGGACAGTAGCCTACGAGCAGTACTTC. Its translation: CASSLATGTVAYEQYF.